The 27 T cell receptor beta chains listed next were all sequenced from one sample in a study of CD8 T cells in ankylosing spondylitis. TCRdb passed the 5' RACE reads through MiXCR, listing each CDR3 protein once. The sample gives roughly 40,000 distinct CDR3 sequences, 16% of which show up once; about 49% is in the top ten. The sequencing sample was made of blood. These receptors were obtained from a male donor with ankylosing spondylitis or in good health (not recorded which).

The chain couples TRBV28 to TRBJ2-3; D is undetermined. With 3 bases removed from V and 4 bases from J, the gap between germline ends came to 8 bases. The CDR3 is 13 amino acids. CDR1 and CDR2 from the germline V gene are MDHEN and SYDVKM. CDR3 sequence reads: CASSFLGSDTQYF. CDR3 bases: TGTGCCAGCAGTTTCCTGGGGTCAGATACGCAGTATTTT. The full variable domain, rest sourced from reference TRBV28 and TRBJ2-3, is DVKVTQSSRYLVKRTGEKVFLECVQDMDHENMFWYRQDPGLGLRLIYFSYDVKMKEKGDIPEGYSVSREKKERFSLILESASTNQTSMYLCASSFLGSDTQYFGPGTRLTVL.

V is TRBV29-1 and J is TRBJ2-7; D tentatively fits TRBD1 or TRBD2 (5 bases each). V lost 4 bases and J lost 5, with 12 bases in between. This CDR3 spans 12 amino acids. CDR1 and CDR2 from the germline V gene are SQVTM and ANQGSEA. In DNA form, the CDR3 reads TGCAGCGTTGGGGGGATTGGAAACGAGCAGTACTTC. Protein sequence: CSVGGIGNEQYF.

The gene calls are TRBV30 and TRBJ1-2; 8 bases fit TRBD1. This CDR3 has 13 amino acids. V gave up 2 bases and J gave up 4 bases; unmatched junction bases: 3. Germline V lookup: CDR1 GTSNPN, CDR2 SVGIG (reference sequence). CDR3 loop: CAWSSGQVYGYTF. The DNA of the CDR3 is TGTGCCTGGAGTTCGGGACAGGTCTATGGCTACACCTTC.

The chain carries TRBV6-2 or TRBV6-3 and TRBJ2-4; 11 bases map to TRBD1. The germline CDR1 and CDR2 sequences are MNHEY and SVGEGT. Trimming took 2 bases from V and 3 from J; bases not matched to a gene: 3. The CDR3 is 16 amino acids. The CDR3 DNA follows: TGTGCCAGCAGTTACGCCGGGACAGGGGGCAAAAACATTCAGTACTTC. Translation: CASSYAGTGGKNIQYF.

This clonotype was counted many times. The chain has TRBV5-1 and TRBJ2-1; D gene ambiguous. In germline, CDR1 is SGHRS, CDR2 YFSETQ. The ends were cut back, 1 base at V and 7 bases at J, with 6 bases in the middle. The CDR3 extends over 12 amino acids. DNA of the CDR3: TGCGCCAGCAGCTTGAGCCGGAATGAGCAGTTCTTC. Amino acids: CASSLSRNEQFF.

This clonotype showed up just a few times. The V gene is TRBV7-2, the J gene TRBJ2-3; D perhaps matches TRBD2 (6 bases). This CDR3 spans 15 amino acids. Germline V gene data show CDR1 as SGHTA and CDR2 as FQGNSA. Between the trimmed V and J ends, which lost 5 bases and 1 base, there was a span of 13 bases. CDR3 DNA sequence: TGTGCCAGCAGCCAAACGGGACTCCGCACAGATACGCAGTATTTT. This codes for CASSQTGLRTDTQYF.

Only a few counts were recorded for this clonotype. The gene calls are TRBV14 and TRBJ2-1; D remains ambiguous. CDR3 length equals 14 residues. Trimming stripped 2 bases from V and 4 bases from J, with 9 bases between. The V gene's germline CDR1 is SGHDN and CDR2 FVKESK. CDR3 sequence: CASSQFRAYNEQFF. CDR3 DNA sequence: TGTGCCAGCAGCCAATTCCGGGCTTACAATGAGCAGTTCTTC.

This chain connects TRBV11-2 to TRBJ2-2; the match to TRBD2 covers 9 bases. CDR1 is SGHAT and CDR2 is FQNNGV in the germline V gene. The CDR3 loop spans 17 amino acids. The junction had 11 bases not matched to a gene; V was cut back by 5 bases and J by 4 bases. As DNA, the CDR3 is TGTGCCAGCAGCCCTAAAGCTGCGGGAGGGCCCACCGGGGAGCTGTTTTTT. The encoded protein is CASSPKAAGGPTGELFF.

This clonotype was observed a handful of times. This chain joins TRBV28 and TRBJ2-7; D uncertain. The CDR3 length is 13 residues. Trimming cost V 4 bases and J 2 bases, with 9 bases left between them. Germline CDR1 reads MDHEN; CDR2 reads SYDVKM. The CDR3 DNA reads TGTGCCAGCAGTTCTGACGTAACCTACGAGCAGTACGTC. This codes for CASSSDVTYEQYV.

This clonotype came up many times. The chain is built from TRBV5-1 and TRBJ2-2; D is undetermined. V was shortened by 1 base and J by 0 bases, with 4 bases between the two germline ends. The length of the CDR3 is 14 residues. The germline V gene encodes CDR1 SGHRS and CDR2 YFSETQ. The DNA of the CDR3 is TGCGCCAGCAGCTTGACACCGAACACCGGGGAGCTGTTTTTT. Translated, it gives CASSLTPNTGELFF.

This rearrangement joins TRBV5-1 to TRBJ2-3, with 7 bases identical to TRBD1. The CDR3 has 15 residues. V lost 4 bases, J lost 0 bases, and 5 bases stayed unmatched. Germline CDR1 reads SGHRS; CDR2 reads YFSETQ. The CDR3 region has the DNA TGCGCCAGCAGCCAGGACAGGACTAGCACAGATACGCAGTATTTT. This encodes CASSQDRTSTDTQYF.

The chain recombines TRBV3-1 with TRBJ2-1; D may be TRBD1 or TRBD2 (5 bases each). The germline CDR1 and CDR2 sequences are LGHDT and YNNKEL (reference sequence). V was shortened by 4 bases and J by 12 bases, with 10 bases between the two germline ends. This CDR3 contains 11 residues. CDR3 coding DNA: TGTGCCAGCAGCCGGGGGTTTGGGCAGTTCTTC. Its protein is CASSRGFGQFF.

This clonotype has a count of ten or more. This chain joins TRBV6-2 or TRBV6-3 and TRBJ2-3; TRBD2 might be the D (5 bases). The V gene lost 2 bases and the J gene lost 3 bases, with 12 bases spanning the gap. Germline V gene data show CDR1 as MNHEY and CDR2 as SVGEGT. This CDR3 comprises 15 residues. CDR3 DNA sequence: TGTGCCAGCAGTTACGGACCTCGGGGAACAGATACGCAGTATTTT. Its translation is CASSYGPRGTDTQYF.

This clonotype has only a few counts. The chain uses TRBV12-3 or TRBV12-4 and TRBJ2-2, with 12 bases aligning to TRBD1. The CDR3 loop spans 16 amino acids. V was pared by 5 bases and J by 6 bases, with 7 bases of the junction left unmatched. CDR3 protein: CASSPWDRGRAGELFF. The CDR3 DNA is TGTGCCAGCAGTCCCTGGGACAGGGGGCGCGCCGGGGAGCTGTTTTTT.

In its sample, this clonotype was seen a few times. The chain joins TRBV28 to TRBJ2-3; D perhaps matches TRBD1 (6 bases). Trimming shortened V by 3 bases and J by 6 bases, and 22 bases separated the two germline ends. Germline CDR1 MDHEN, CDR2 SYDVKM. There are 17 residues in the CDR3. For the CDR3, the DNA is TGTGCCAGCAGTTTCGGGACATTGAAACCGGGGAAGGATACGCAGTATTTT. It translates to CASSFGTLKPGKDTQYF.

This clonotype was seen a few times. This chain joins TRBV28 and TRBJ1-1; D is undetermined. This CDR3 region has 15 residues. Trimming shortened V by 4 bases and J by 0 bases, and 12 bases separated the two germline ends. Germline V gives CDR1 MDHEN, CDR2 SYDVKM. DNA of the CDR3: TGTGCCAGCAGTTCCCCAGCTAACATGAACACTGAAGCTTTCTTT. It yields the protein CASSSPANMNTEAFF. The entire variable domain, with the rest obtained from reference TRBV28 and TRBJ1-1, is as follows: DVKVTQSSRYLVKRTGEKVFLECVQDMDHENMFWYRQDPGLGLRLIYFSYDVKMKEKGDIPEGYSVSREKKERFSLILESASTNQTSMYLCASSSPANMNTEAFFGQGTRLTVV.

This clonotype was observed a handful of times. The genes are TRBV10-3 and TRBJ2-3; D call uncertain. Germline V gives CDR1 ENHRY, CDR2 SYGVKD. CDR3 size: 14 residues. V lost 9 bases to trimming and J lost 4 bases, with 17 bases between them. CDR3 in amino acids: CAISTLPGADTQYF. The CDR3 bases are TGTGCCATTTCTACCCTCCCTGGGGCAGATACGCAGTATTTT.

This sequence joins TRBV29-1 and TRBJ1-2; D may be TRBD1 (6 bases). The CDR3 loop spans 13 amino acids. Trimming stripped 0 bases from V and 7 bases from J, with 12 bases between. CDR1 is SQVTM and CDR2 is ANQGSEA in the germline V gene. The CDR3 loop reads CSVEDPRGGGYTF. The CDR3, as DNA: TGCAGCGTTGAAGATCCTCGAGGGGGTGGCTACACCTTC.

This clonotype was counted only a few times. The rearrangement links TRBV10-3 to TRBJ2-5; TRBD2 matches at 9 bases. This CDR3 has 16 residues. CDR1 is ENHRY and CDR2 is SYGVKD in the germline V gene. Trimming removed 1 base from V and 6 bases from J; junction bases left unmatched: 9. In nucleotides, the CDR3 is TGTGCCATCAGTGAGTTGGCTAGCGGGGACGGAAAGACCCAGTACTTC. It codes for CAISELASGDGKTQYF.

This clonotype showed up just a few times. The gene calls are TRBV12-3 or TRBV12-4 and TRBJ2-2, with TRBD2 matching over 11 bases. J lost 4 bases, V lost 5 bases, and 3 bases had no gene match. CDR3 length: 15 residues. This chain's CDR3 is CASSRLAGITGELFF. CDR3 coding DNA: TGTGCCAGCAGTAGACTAGCGGGGATCACCGGGGAGCTGTTTTTT.

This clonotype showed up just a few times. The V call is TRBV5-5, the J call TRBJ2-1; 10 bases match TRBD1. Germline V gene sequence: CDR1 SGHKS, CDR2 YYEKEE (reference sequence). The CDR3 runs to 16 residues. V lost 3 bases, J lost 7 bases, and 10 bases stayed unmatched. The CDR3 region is CASSWKPGTGVNEQFF. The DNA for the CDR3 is TGTGCCAGCAGCTGGAAGCCCGGGACAGGGGTGAATGAGCAGTTCTTC.

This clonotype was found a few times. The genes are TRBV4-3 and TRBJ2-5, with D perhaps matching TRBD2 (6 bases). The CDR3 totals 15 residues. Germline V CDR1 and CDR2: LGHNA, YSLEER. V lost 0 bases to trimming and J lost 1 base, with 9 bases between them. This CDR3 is CASSQDLLAQETQYF. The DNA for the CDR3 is TGCGCCAGCAGCCAAGATCTACTAGCCCAAGAGACCCAGTACTTC.

The CDR3: CASRRGPSTEAFF. The CDR3 nucleotides read TGTGCCAGCAGACGTGGTCCATCCACTGAAGCTTTCTTT. This chain uses TRBV12-3 or TRBV12-4 with TRBJ1-1; D unclear. The CDR3 is 13 amino acids. Trimming stripped 6 bases from V and 4 bases from J, with 12 bases between.

Here the CDR3 reads CASSITTGELFF. The CDR3 DNA sequence: TGTGCCAGTAGTATTACTACCGGGGAGCTGTTTTTT. The V gene is TRBV19, the J gene TRBJ2-2; no reliable D call. The V end lost 3 bases, the J end lost 5 bases, and 4 bases lay between the germline ends. This CDR3 contains 12 residues. Germline values: CDR1 LNHDA, CDR2 SQIVND (reference sequence).

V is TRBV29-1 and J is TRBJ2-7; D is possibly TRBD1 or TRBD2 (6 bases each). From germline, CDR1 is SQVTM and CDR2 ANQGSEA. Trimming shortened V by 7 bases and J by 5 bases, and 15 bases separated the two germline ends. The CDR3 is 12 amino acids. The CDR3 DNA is TGCAGCGCCGACGGGGGCACCAACGAGCAGTACTTC. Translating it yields CSADGGTNEQYF.

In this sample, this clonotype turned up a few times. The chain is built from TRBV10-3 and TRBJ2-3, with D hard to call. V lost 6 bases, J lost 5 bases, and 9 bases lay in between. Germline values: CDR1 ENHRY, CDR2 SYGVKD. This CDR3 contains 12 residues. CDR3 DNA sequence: TGTGCCATCAGCCGTGTTGGAGATACGCAGTATTTT. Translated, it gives CAISRVGDTQYF.

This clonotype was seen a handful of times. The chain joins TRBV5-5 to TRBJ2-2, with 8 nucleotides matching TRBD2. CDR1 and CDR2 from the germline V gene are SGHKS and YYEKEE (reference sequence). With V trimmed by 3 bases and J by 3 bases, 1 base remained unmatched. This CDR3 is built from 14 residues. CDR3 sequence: CASSSGRDTGELFF. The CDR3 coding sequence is TGTGCCAGCAGCTCCGGGAGGGACACCGGGGAGCTGTTTTTT.